The 6 T cell receptor beta chains in this list originate from one sample, sequenced in a study of spatial heterogeneity in lung cancer. TCRdb re-derived calls from the 5' RACE reads in MiXCR, one entry per CDR3 protein. Of more than 4,000 distinct CDR3 sequences listed, about 48% are singletons. Described time point: sample taken at primary tumor resection. Researchers sequenced whole RNA taken from tumor, nontumor lung or frozen PBMC without sorting. The sample consisted of PBMCs, taken at surgery. The receptors were sampled from a female donor with early-stage non-small cell lung cancer.

Only a few counts were recorded for this clonotype. This beta chain is a stray read from a library made for alpha chains; its abundance is not meaningful. The rearrangement uses TRBV20-1 and TRBJ2-7, with 10 nucleotides matching TRBD2. CDR1 is DFQATT and CDR2 is SNEGSKA in the germline V gene (reference sequence). The CDR3 sequence is 18 residues long. V was clipped by 6 bases and J by 2 bases; unmatched bases: 19. This CDR3 reads CSAPPPSSGSSRPYEQYF. The CDR3 nucleotides read TGCAGTGCCCCACCCCCCTCTAGCGGGAGCTCCCGACCCTACGAGCAGTACTTC.

A single count supports this clonotype. This beta chain is a stray read from a library made for alpha chains; its abundance is not meaningful. The chain links TRBV7-2 to TRBJ2-7; 8 positions agree with TRBD2. Losses at the gene ends were 5 bases for V and 2 bases for J; bases not matched to a gene: 8. CDR1 is SGHTA and CDR2 is FQGNSA in the germline V gene. This CDR3 has 15 amino acids. In nucleotides, the CDR3 is TGTGCCAGCAGCGCAGAATTAGCGGGGACCTACGAGCAGTACTTC. This gives the protein CASSAELAGTYEQYF.

To note about this clonotype: A library made for alpha chains picked up this beta chain off target, so its size means little. The V and J genes are TRBV6-6 and TRBJ2-7; the D gene is possibly TRBD1 (6 bases). The V gene's germline CDR1 is MNHNY and CDR2 SVGAGI (reference sequence). V was shortened by 5 bases and J by 6 bases, with 14 bases between the two germline ends. This CDR3 region has 13 residues. The CDR3 DNA is TGTGCCAGCAGTCGGGACATTGCGGCCGAGCAGTACGTC. Translation gives CASSRDIAAEQYV.

As to this clonotype: Since the library was made to target alpha chains, this beta chain is a stray read and its abundance is not meaningful. The V gene is TRBV5-1, the J gene TRBJ2-7, with D hard to call. V gave up 4 bases and J gave up 5 bases, with 16 bases separating them. Per germline, CDR1 SGHRS and CDR2 YFSETQ. The CDR3 loop spans 14 amino acids. CDR3 region: CASSPRTSIHEQYF. The CDR3 nucleotides read TGCGCCAGCAGCCCCCGGACCTCCATCCACGAGCAGTACTTC. Full variable domain (outside the CDR3, taken from reference TRBV5-1 and TRBJ2-7): KAGVTQTPRYLIKTRGQQVTLSCSPISGHRSVSWYQQTPGQGLQFLFEYFSETQRNKGNFPGRFSGRQFSNSRSEMNVSTLELGDSALYLCASSPRTSIHEQYFGPGTRLTVT.

On this clonotype itself: Within a library made for alpha chains, this beta chain is off target, and its count is uninformative. V and J are TRBV2 and TRBJ2-2; possible D gene TRBD1, 6 bases. The CDR3 spans 14 residues. V lost 7 bases and J lost 1, with 10 bases in between. In germline, CDR1 is SNHLY, CDR2 FYNNEI. CDR3 sequence: CASTLGQNTGELFF. The CDR3 DNA reads TGTGCCAGCACTTTGGGACAGAACACCGGGGAGCTGTTTTTT.

This clonotype was seen a handful of times. The size of this beta chain means little, since it is a stray read in a library made for alpha chains. The chain uses TRBV7-9 and TRBJ2-7, with 11 bases identical to TRBD1. CDR1 and CDR2 from the germline V gene are SEHNR and FQNEAQ (reference sequence). The CDR3 runs 15 residues. V dropped 3 bases and J dropped 3; count of bases not matched to a gene: 4. The CDR3 here is CASSLLDRGHYEQYF. CDR3 bases: TGTGCCAGCAGCTTGTTGGACAGGGGGCACTACGAGCAGTACTTC.